A single sample gave rise to the 24 T cell receptor beta chains below, sequenced in a study of cytomegalovirus exposure and HLA in healthy donors (dated by TCRdb to the late 2010s). Receptor libraries were prepared by the immunoSEQ multiplex PCR assay. The table was pulled from immuneACCESS by TCRdb, which kept in-frame rearrangements only. Such tables lose some clones; where checked, under half of the loss comes from unresolved V genes, and the rest has no known cause. This sample has roughly 120,000 clones in its table, and 88% of those were observed once. The ten largest clones take up over 6% of the sample. Specimen: PBMCs. These TCRs come from a woman aged 18-35 years in good health and CMV-seropositive.

The V and J genes are TRBV5-1 and TRBJ2-2; 7 bases line up with TRBD1. The V and J ends lost 3 bases and 0 bases, in that order; junction bases with no gene match: 5. Germline V lookup: CDR1 SGHRS, CDR2 YFSETQ. The CDR3 sequence is 16 residues long. CDR3 in DNA: TGCGCCAGCAGCTCCTTGGGGACAGCGAACACCGGGGAGCTGTTTTTT. Its protein product is CASSSLGTANTGELFF.

The gene calls are TRBV10-3 and TRBJ2-3; 12 positions agree with TRBD1. Germline values: CDR1 ENHRY, CDR2 SYGVKD. Losses at the gene ends were 5 bases for V and 2 bases for J; bases not matched to a gene: 5. CDR3 size: 16 residues. This chain's CDR3 is CAISPRDRGLTDTQYF. In DNA, the CDR3 is TGTGCCATCAGTCCCCGGGACAGGGGGCTCACAGATACGCAGTATTTT.

The chain links TRBV2 to TRBJ2-1; 9 bases agree with TRBD1. Germline loops: CDR1 SNHLY, CDR2 FYNNEI. The CDR3 extends over 14 amino acids. V was clipped by 6 bases and J by 12 bases; unmatched bases: 12. The CDR3: CASRALRDRVVQFF. DNA of the CDR3: TGTGCCAGCAGAGCCCTACGGGACAGGGTTGTGCAGTTCTTC. Drawing the rest from reference TRBV2 and TRBJ2-1, the complete variable domain is EPEVTQTPSHQVTQMGQEVILRCVPISNHLYFYWYRQILGQKVEFLVSFYNNEISEKSEIFDDQFSVERPDGSNFTLKIRSTKLEDSAMYFCASRALRDRVVQFFGPGTRLTVL.

The V call is TRBV10-3, the J call TRBJ1-2; 7 nucleotides agree with TRBD1. Germline trimming cut 8 bases from V and 8 bases from J; bases unmatched to any gene: 14. The CDR3 spans 14 residues. The V gene's germline CDR1 is ENHRY and CDR2 SYGVKD. This CDR3 is CAIRRDSPRGGYTF. The CDR3 DNA sequence: TGTGCCATCCGAAGGGACAGCCCCAGGGGAGGCTACACCTTC.

The CDR3, as DNA: TGTGCCAGCAGCTTAAGTCGAGGGGCGGGGGATACGCAGTATTTT. Translated, it gives CASSLSRGAGDTQYF. The V and J genes are TRBV7-3 and TRBJ2-3, with D perhaps matching TRBD2 (6 bases). Per germline, CDR1 SGHTA and CDR2 FQGTGA. This CDR3 comprises 15 residues. Trimming removed 1 base at V and 6 bases at J, with 14 bases between.

The chain employs TRBV7-6 and TRBJ2-5; 9 nucleotides line up with TRBD1. Per the germline V gene, CDR1 is SGHVS and CDR2 is FNYEAQ. The junction had 11 bases not matched to a gene; V was cut back by 5 bases and J by 4 bases. The CDR3 spans 16 residues. For the CDR3, the DNA is TGTGCCAGCAGCCCCCGGGGAACAGGGGGCGGAGAGACCCAGTACTTC. Protein sequence: CASSPRGTGGGETQYF. The full variable domain, completed using reference TRBV7-6 and TRBJ2-5, is GAGVSQSPRYKVTKRGQDVALRCDPISGHVSLYWYRQALGQGPEFLTYFNYEAQQDKSGLPNDRFSAERPEGSISTLTIQRTEQRDSAMYRCASSPRGTGGGETQYFGPGTRLLVL.

The genes are TRBV7-8 and TRBJ2-5; D ambiguous. The length of the CDR3 is 16 residues. Trimming pared 5 bases from V and 4 bases from J, leaving 20 bases between. The germline V gene has CDR1 SGHVS and CDR2 FQNEAQ. CDR3 sequence: CASSEIQSRTTETQYF. Written as DNA, the CDR3 is TGTGCCAGCAGCGAGATACAGTCGAGAACGACAGAGACCCAGTACTTC.

This chain links TRBV30 with TRBJ1-2, with D perhaps matching TRBD1 (5 bases). In germline, CDR1 is GTSNPN, CDR2 SVGIG (reference sequence). V shed 0 bases and J shed 6 bases, with 8 bases lying between them. The CDR3 is made up of 12 amino acids. The CDR3 loop is CAWSVQEDGYTF. CDR3 DNA sequence: TGTGCCTGGAGTGTACAGGAAGATGGCTACACCTTC.

The sample holds one count of this clone. The V call is TRBV10-1, the J call TRBJ1-3, with unresolved D. Trimming took off 2 bases at V and 8 bases at J, with 13 bases between the two ends. Germline V gene data show CDR1 as WNHNN and CDR2 as SYGVQD (reference sequence). The CDR3 is 14 amino acids. The CDR3 coding sequence is TGCGCCAGCAGTGAGATAGGGCGGGAGGACACCATATATTTT. Translated, it gives CASSEIGREDTIYF.

This clone was detected only a few times. This chain joins TRBV7-2 and TRBJ2-7, with TRBD2 as a possible D gene (5 bases). The CDR3 spans 14 residues. V was shortened by 4 bases and J by 0 bases, with 10 bases between the two germline ends. Germline-derived CDR1 and CDR2 are SGHTA and FQGNSA. The CDR3 sequence: CASSSGSFSYEQYF. The DNA for the CDR3 is TGTGCCAGCAGCTCGGGGTCCTTCTCCTACGAGCAGTACTTC.

This sequence joins TRBV5-1 and TRBJ2-7, with TRBD1 matching 10 bases. With 3 bases clipped from V and 3 bases from J, the junction kept 3 bases outside the gene matches. This CDR3 region has 14 residues. The germline V gene has CDR1 SGHRS and CDR2 YFSETQ. The CDR3 bases are TGCGCCAGCAGCTCCGGGACAGGGGTCTACGAGCAGTACTTC. Protein sequence: CASSSGTGVYEQYF.

Within the sample, this clone is medium-sized. The CDR3 region has the DNA TGTGCCACCGAAGGGAGGACAACAAACTATGGCTACACCTTC. The encoded protein is CATEGRTTNYGYTF. The chain employs TRBV19 and TRBJ1-2, with a weak D call TRBD1 (5 bases). This CDR3 contains 14 residues. The V gene lost 10 bases and the J gene lost 2 bases, with 17 bases spanning the gap. Germline loops: CDR1 LNHDA, CDR2 SQIVND (reference sequence).

The chain is built from TRBV6-5 and TRBJ1-2; D may be TRBD1 (5 bases). CDR3 length: 12 amino acids. V was cut by 10 bases and J by 2 bases, with 11 bases left in between. Germline V lookup: CDR1 MNHEY, CDR2 SVGAGI. The DNA for the CDR3 is TGTGCCAACCCACGGGGGAACTATGGCTACACCTTC. This codes for CANPRGNYGYTF.

V usage is TRBV19 and J usage is TRBJ1-2; tentative D call: TRBD1 (6 bases). The CDR3 loop spans 15 amino acids. Trimming left V 3 bases short and J 3 bases short, with 14 bases between. Germline V gene lookup returns CDR1 LNHDA and CDR2 SQIVND (reference sequence). This CDR3 reads CASSMDRLHYYGYTF. DNA of the CDR3: TGTGCCAGTAGTATGGACAGATTACATTACTATGGCTACACCTTC.

The chain links TRBV28 to TRBJ1-2; TRBD1 matches at 7 bases. Germline trimming cut 5 bases from V and 8 bases from J; bases unmatched to any gene: 5. The CDR3 runs 12 residues. Germline V gene sequence: CDR1 MDHEN, CDR2 SYDVKM. The CDR3 DNA is TGTGCCAGCAGTCCAACAGGGGTCGGCTACACCTTC. This gives the protein CASSPTGVGYTF.

The CDR3 reads CASSQAGTGEESTEAFF. The CDR3 nucleotides are TGTGCCAGCAGCCAGGCCGGGACAGGGGAAGAAAGCACTGAAGCTTTCTTT. V gene TRBV11-2 combines with J gene TRBJ1-1, with 10 bases that match TRBD1. V lost 5 bases and J lost 4; bases outside the gene matches: 13. The CDR3 covers 17 residues. CDR1 and CDR2 (germline): SGHAT, FQNNGV.

The chain has TRBV5-6 and TRBJ2-3; 9 nucleotides align to TRBD2. Germline V gene sequence: CDR1 SGHDT, CDR2 YYEEEE. The CDR3 sequence is 17 residues long. V lost 3 bases to trimming and J lost 0 bases; unmatched junction nucleotides: 8. The CDR3 region has the DNA TGTGCCAGCAGCTGGCCCGGGGCGGGGGGGAGCACAGATACGCAGTATTTT. Translated, it gives CASSWPGAGGSTDTQYF.

J is TRBJ2-7 and V is TRBV7-8, with D perhaps matching TRBD1 (6 bases). The V end lost 4 bases, the J end lost 3 bases, and 13 bases lay between the germline ends. The CDR3 spans 14 residues. Germline lookup yields CDR1 SGHVS and CDR2 FQNEAQ. CDR3 sequence: CASSSPGTLYEQYF. The CDR3 region has the DNA TGTGCCAGCAGCTCCCCCGGGACACTCTACGAGCAGTACTTC.

The V call is TRBV6-5, the J call TRBJ1-1; 8 nucleotides agree with TRBD1. J was trimmed by 5 bases and V by 5 bases; bases with no gene match: 7. Germline loops: CDR1 MNHEY, CDR2 SVGAGI. This CDR3 comprises 14 residues. The CDR3 loop is CASSKQGEGTEAFF. DNA of the CDR3: TGTGCCAGCAGTAAACAGGGGGAGGGGACTGAAGCTTTCTTT.

The J gene is TRBJ1-1, the V gene TRBV2; D gene unclear. CDR1 is SNHLY and CDR2 is FYNNEI in the germline V gene. The CDR3 is 14 residues long. The V end was cut by 2 bases, the J end by 5 bases, with 12 bases between. The CDR3 nucleotides read TGTGCCAGCAGTGAATCGGGAGGGTTGACTGAAGCTTTCTTT. Amino acids: CASSESGGLTEAFF.

Here the CDR3 DNA reads TGTGCCAGCAGCCACGGACAGCACACTACCGGGGAGCTGTTTTTT. Translated: CASSHGQHTTGELFF. The rearrangement joins TRBV7-8 to TRBJ2-2, with D tentatively TRBD1 (6 bases). The V end was cut by 5 bases, the J end by 5 bases, with 15 bases between. The CDR3 covers 15 residues. Germline CDR1 reads SGHVS; CDR2 reads FQNEAQ.

This clone was seen only a few times. The rearrangement joins TRBV7-9 to TRBJ1-4; tentative D call: TRBD1 (6 bases). CDR1 and CDR2 from the germline V gene are SEHNR and FQNEAQ (reference sequence). Trimming pared 4 bases from V and 8 bases from J, leaving 17 bases between. The CDR3 extends over 15 amino acids. Written as DNA, the CDR3 is TGTGCCAGCAGCTCCCGGACAGACAGCAAGGAAAAACTGTTTTTT. Encoded protein: CASSSRTDSKEKLFF. Filled out from reference TRBV7-9 and TRBJ1-4, the complete variable domain reads DTGVSQNPRHKITKRGQNVTFRCDPISEHNRLYWYRQTLGQGPEFLTYFQNEAQLEKSRLLSDRFSAERPKGSFSTLEIQRTEQGDSAMYLCASSSRTDSKEKLFFGSGTQLSVL.

V usage is TRBV7-8 and J usage is TRBJ2-3; the match to TRBD2 covers 7 bases. The CDR3 is made up of 16 amino acids. Germline lookup yields CDR1 SGHVS and CDR2 FQNEAQ. V shed 3 bases, J shed 0 bases, and the junction held 6 bases outside the gene matches. This chain's CDR3 is CASSFMRGRSTDTQYF. The DNA for the CDR3 is TGTGCCAGCAGCTTCATGCGGGGGAGAAGCACAGATACGCAGTATTTT.

This chain connects TRBV5-4 to TRBJ2-1, with 7 nucleotides matching TRBD1. In germline, CDR1 is SGHNT, CDR2 YYREEE (reference sequence). The CDR3 covers 16 residues. V was pared by 1 base and J by 9 bases, with 13 bases of the junction left unmatched. In nucleotides, the CDR3 is TGTGCCAGCAGCTTGCCCGGGACAGCAATATCCCGTGAGCAGTTCTTC. Protein sequence: CASSLPGTAISREQFF.